Only a few counts were recorded for the clone carrying this T cell receptor (beta chain). Antigen unknown. The sample has other DNA sequences that encode this CDR3 too. This sample was taken from a study of cytomegalovirus exposure and HLA in healthy donors. Overall study findings and caveats: The majority of CMV-associated TCR beta chains were reported as apparently HLA-restricted in a later analysis.

13 Jbeta primers and 60 Vbeta primers were used for the PCR. The authors' processing: Later, an analysis found approximately 80 million unique TCR beta chains, and 9.5 million to 11 million of these were shared. The repertoire was sequenced with immunoSEQ multiplex PCR; TCRdb's copy has only in-frame clones and lacks some. For V, J and clone size, that table is used; D and trimming come from the DNA. The sample consists of roughly 180,000 clones, 78% of them appearing once. In nominal health when sampled, donors likely had unrecorded immune exposures nonetheless. CDR1 is MNHEY, CDR2 SMNVEV, per germline (reference sequence). The germline V and J ends were trimmed by 5 bases and 5 bases, with 6 bases remaining between them. The length of the CDR3 is 11 residues.

Material: PBMCs. The clonotype comes from a woman aged 25 to 39 in good health and CMV-seropositive. The V call is TRBV27, the J call TRBJ1-1; D is uncertain. This chain's CDR3 is CASSEGTEAFF. CDR3 in DNA: TGTGCCAGCAGTGAGGGAACTGAAGCTTTCTTT.